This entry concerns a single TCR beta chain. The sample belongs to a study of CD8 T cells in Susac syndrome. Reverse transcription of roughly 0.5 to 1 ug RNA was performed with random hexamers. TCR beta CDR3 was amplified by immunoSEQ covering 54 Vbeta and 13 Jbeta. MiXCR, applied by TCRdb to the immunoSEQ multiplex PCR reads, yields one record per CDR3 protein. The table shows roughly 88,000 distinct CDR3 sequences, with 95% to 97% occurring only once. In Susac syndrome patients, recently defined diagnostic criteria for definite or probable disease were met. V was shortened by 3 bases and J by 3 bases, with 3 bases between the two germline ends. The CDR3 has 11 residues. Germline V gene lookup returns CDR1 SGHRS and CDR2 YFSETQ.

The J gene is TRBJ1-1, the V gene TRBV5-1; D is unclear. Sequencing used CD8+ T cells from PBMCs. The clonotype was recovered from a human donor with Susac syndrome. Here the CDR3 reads CASSSYTEAFF. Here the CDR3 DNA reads TGCGCCAGCAGCTCTTACACTGAAGCTTTCTTT.